This T cell receptor beta chain was identified during a study of T cell clonality in common variable immunodeficiency. The protocol was immunoSEQ multiplex PCR, while the TCRdb copy is restricted to in-frame clones and leaves out a portion. The data show about 81,000 clones, with none appearing a single time. The V end lost 0 bases, the J end lost 0 bases, and 9 bases lay between the germline ends. The CDR3 runs to 15 residues. From germline, CDR1 is SGHKS and CDR2 YYEKEE (reference sequence). General study results and limits: CVID subjects had higher TCRbeta clonality than healthy controls, most marked in about a third. T cell subpopulation sequencing would be needed to explain CVID clonality.

Both groups were predominantly of Caucasian heritage. This clone was counted at least ten times. Its antigen is unknown. The missing CDR3 end, 3 residues past where the read stops, is filled in from the germline J gene. V and J are TRBV5-5 and TRBJ1-1; the D is unclear. This TCR was recovered from a person aged 18 to 75 in good health. Sequenced input: peripheral blood mononuclear cells. The CDR3 loop reads CASSLGVAMNTEAFF. The part of the CDR3 DNA that was read is TGTGCCAGCAGCTTGGGGGTAGCAATGAACACTGAA.